The 4 T cell receptor beta chains given below trace back to one sample, sequenced in a study of CD8 T cells in ankylosing spondylitis. TCRdb reprocessed the 5' RACE reads with MiXCR, giving one entry per CDR3 protein. The data show around 230,000 distinct CDR3 sequences, roughly 8.2% seen once. The sample comprised blood, either unsorted or a sorted T cell fraction (not recorded which). These receptors all stem from a female donor with ankylosing spondylitis or in good health (not recorded which).

The V gene is TRBV20-1, the J gene TRBJ2-7; 8 bases are shared with TRBD2. V lost 6 bases, J lost 7 bases, and 11 bases stayed unmatched. This CDR3 region has 13 residues. CDR1 is DFQATT and CDR2 is SNEGSKA in the germline V gene (reference sequence). The CDR3 here is CSAPERLAGEQYF. The CDR3 coding sequence is TGCAGTGCCCCTGAGCGGCTAGCGGGTGAGCAGTACTTC.

This clonotype came up many times. This chain links TRBV12-3 or TRBV12-4 with TRBJ2-1; D is undetermined. V was clipped by 6 bases and J by 4 bases, with 13 bases between them. This CDR3 is 14 amino acids long. Written as DNA, the CDR3 is TGTGCCAGCAGGCCCCTGACGGAGTACAATGAGCAGTTCTTC. Translated: CASRPLTEYNEQFF.

This clonotype was seen repeatedly, ten times or more. The chain recombines TRBV20-1 with TRBJ2-1, with a possible D match to TRBD2 (5 bases). CDR1 DFQATT and CDR2 SNEGSKA come from the germline V gene (reference sequence). Trimming cost V 2 bases and J 7 bases, with 12 bases left between them. The CDR3 is made up of 13 amino acids. DNA for the CDR3: TGCAGTGCTAGATCGGGGAAGGGAAATGAGCAGTTCTTC. It translates to CSARSGKGNEQFF.

This clonotype was counted between two and nine times. For the CDR3, the DNA is TGTGCCAGCAGTGCGACTAGCGGGAGTGATGAGCAGTTCTTC. Translation: CASSATSGSDEQFF. The rearrangement links TRBV6-1 to TRBJ2-1, with 12 bases matching TRBD2. Germline CDR1 reads MNHNS; CDR2 reads SASEGT. The CDR3 is 14 residues long. Germline trimming cut 4 bases from V and 8 bases from J; bases unmatched to any gene: 3.